Included here is one T cell receptor (beta chain) sequence, with context. The data were obtained in a study of blood T cell repertoires in COVID-19. Study-wide context: The samples span acute and convalescent COVID-19 from the United States, Italy and Spain. In each case, the material was cDNA or gDNA derived from T cells, B-cell-depleted T cells, or PBMCs.

The method was immunoSEQ multiplex PCR; TCRdb's version includes in-frame clones alone and lacks a portion of them. Here the sample spans under 40,000 clones, 80% to 90% being singletons. Trimming stripped 5 bases from V and 0 bases from J, with 13 bases between. CDR1 and CDR2 from the germline V gene are SGHNT and YENEEA. The CDR3 is 16 residues long. The sequence was obtained from a woman older than 75 with active or convalescent COVID-19. The rearrangement joins TRBV11-3 to TRBJ2-2; D might be TRBD2 (6 bases). Sequences were obtained from peripheral blood. The CDR3 here is CASSLGRGTNTGELFF. The CDR3 DNA follows: TGTGCCAGCAGCCTGGGCCGGGGGACGAACACCGGGGAGCTGTTTTTT. The full variable domain, with the rest looked up from reference TRBV11-3 and TRBJ2-2, is EAGVVQSPRYKIIEKKQPVAFWCNPISGHNTLYWYLQNLGQGPELLIRYENEEAVDDSQLPKDRFSAERLKGVDSTLKIQPAELGDSAVYLCASSLGRGTNTGELFFGEGSRLTVL.